The 19 T cell receptor beta chains in this list originate from one sample, sequenced in a study of blood T cell repertoires in COVID-19. Clones were read by immunoSEQ multiplex PCR, and TCRdb kept only the in-frame ones, dropping some. The sample yields 210,000 or so clones, roughly 86% seen once. Input material: peripheral blood. The receptor set was obtained from a woman in her sixties with acute or convalescent COVID-19.

CDR3 in amino acids: CASRVNSLGRGNEQYF. CDR3 in DNA: TGCGCCAGCAGGGTGAATAGTTTAGGCAGGGGCAACGAGCAGTACTTC. V and J are TRBV10-1 and TRBJ2-7, with D maybe TRBD1 (6 bases). Trimming cost V 6 bases and J 5 bases, with 23 bases left between them. Germline CDR1 reads WNHNN; CDR2 reads SYGVQD (reference sequence). CDR3 size: 16 residues.

The rearrangement uses TRBV6-5 and TRBJ2-1; a weak D match, TRBD2 (6 bases). Germline V gene lookup returns CDR1 MNHEY and CDR2 SVGAGI. Trimming removed 6 bases at V and 7 bases at J, with 10 bases between. This CDR3 contains 12 residues. The CDR3 DNA reads TGTGCCAGCAGGGAGGGTGGTAATGAGCAGTTCTTC. As protein: CASREGGNEQFF.

The gene calls are TRBV14 and TRBJ1-1; D unclear. The CDR3 sequence is 14 residues long. CDR1 and CDR2 from the germline V gene are SGHDN and FVKESK. The ends were cut back, 4 bases at V and 4 bases at J, with 13 bases in the middle. CDR3 bases: TGTGCCAGCAGCCCCAGGATAGGGAGCACTGAAGCTTTCTTT. Translating it yields CASSPRIGSTEAFF. Looking up the rest from reference TRBV14 and TRBJ1-1 gives the full variable domain: EAGVTQFPSHSVIEKGQTVTLRCDPISGHDNLYWYRRVMGKEIKFLLHFVKESKQDESGMPNNRFLAERTGGTYSTLKVQPAELEDSGVYFCASSPRIGSTEAFFGQGTRLTVV.

This chain connects TRBV12-3 or TRBV12-4 to TRBJ1-2, with a tentative D call TRBD1 (5 bases). V was pared by 5 bases and J by 8 bases, with 12 bases between. This CDR3 has 12 amino acids. The DNA of the CDR3 is TGTGCCAGCAGTGGCAGGGTGTGGGGCTACACCTTC. It translates to CASSGRVWGYTF.

This chain connects TRBV18 to TRBJ1-6; the match to TRBD1 covers 9 bases. This CDR3 spans 15 amino acids. Germline V lookup: CDR1 KGHSH, CDR2 LQKENI. Trimming took 3 bases from V and 6 from J; bases not matched to a gene: 3. The CDR3 region is CASSPGQGSNSPLHF. The CDR3 coding sequence is TGTGCCAGCTCACCGGGACAGGGAAGTAATTCACCCCTCCACTTT.

The table lists this clone with a few counts. The chain joins TRBV2 to TRBJ2-7, with 7 bases lining up with TRBD1. Germline values: CDR1 SNHLY, CDR2 FYNNEI. V gave up 11 bases and J gave up 2 bases; unmatched junction bases: 12. The CDR3 contains 14 residues. The CDR3 DNA reads as TGTGCCGGAAAAGGGGACAGCCAGACCTACGAGCAGTACTTC. This translates into CAGKGDSQTYEQYF.

The CDR3 nucleotides are TGCGCCAGCAGCTATTCTGGACAGAGGTCTGGAAACACCATATATTTT. This encodes CASSYSGQRSGNTIYF. The rearrangement uses TRBV5-1 and TRBJ1-3, with a weak D call TRBD1 (6 bases). CDR3 length: 16 amino acids. V lost 3 bases, J lost 1 base, and 14 bases lay in between. CDR1 and CDR2 from the germline V gene are SGHRS and YFSETQ.

Turning to this clone: A read error may explain this, as a much larger clone is one base away. Other DNA sequences in the same sample also yield this CDR3. This chain joins TRBV12-3 or TRBV12-4 and TRBJ2-7; 7 nucleotides agree with TRBD1. The CDR3 is made up of 13 amino acids. V lost 6 bases to trimming and J lost 0 bases; unmatched junction nucleotides: 2. The CDR3 sequence is CASSRDSSYEQYF. The CDR3 DNA reads TGTGCCAGCAGCCGGGACAGCTCCTACGAGCAGTACTTC.

A single count supports this clone. The chain uses TRBV3-1 (or the pseudogene TRBV3-2) and TRBJ1-6, with 10 positions matching TRBD1. Trimming at V came to 4 bases and at J to 10 bases, leaving 10 bases not matched to a gene. Germline values: CDR1 LGHDT, CDR2 YNNKEL (reference sequence). The CDR3 extends over 16 amino acids. CDR3 in amino acids: CASSRVMGQGSSPLHF. As DNA, the CDR3 is TGTGCCAGCAGCCGAGTAATGGGACAGGGGTCGTCACCCCTCCACTTT.

The genes are TRBV14 and TRBJ2-3; TRBD2 matches at 8 bases. CDR1 and CDR2 from the germline V gene are SGHDN and FVKESK. The CDR3 extends over 15 amino acids. The V and J ends lost 1 base and 7 bases, in that order; junction bases with no gene match: 7. The DNA of the CDR3 is TGTGCCAGCAGCCAAGTGGCGGGAGGACCCTATACGCAGTATTTT. Protein sequence: CASSQVAGGPYTQYF.

This chain connects TRBV4-2 to TRBJ2-5, with D possibly TRBD1 on 6 matching bases. Germline assignment: CDR1 LGHNA and CDR2 YNFKEQ. The CDR3 sequence is 15 residues long. The V gene lost 1 base and the J gene lost 0 bases, with 9 bases spanning the gap. In DNA form, the CDR3 reads TGTGCCAGCAGCCAAGGGTCAGGGGACCAAGAGACCCAGTACTTC. Amino acids: CASSQGSGDQETQYF.

The V call is TRBV6-5, the J call TRBJ1-2; 10 bases are shared with TRBD1. The CDR3 is made up of 13 amino acids. The germline V gene has CDR1 MNHEY and CDR2 SVGAGI. The J segment lost 5 bases and the V segment lost 6 bases, leaving 3 bases of the junction unmatched. The DNA of the CDR3 is TGTGCCAGCAGCAGGGACAGGGGTTATGGCTACACCTTC. Amino acid sequence: CASSRDRGYGYTF.

The CDR3 DNA is TGTGCCAGCAGTTACTCAACAGGGGTTTCCAAAAACATTCAGTACTTC. Translating it yields CASSYSTGVSKNIQYF. The chain joins TRBV6-5 to TRBJ2-4; the match to TRBD1 covers 7 bases. V trimming: 0 bases; J trimming: 2 bases; junction bases outside the gene matches: 4. CDR1 MNHEY and CDR2 SVGAGI come from the germline V gene. The CDR3 covers 16 residues.

This clone appeared once. The gene calls are TRBV4-3 and TRBJ2-7, with a possible D match to TRBD2 (6 bases). Germline lookup yields CDR1 LGHNA and CDR2 YSLEER. This CDR3 comprises 17 residues. Trimming took 3 bases from V and 0 from J, leaving 18 bases between them. In DNA, the CDR3 is TGCGCCAGCAGCCAGCGACTCTCCAGCGGGTACTCCTACGAGCAGTACTTC. Amino acids: CASSQRLSSGYSYEQYF.

This clone was found once. V is TRBV5-4 and J is TRBJ2-1; 7 nucleotides match TRBD2. The V gene end was trimmed by 4 bases and the J gene end by 7 bases; junction bases not matched to a gene: 14. The CDR3 runs 16 residues. Germline CDR1 reads SGHNT; CDR2 reads YYREEE (reference sequence). CDR3 loop: CASSPKRAGDTNEQFF. CDR3 nucleotides: TGTGCCAGCAGCCCGAAACGTGCGGGAGATACGAATGAGCAGTTCTTC.

V is TRBV19 and J is TRBJ2-2; D may be TRBD1 (6 bases). Trimming left V 5 bases short and J 5 bases short, with 27 bases between. The CDR3 has 19 residues. Germline lookup yields CDR1 LNHDA and CDR2 SQIVND (reference sequence). Here the CDR3 reads CASSLVSGLSRGGTGELFF. The DNA for the CDR3 is TGTGCCAGTAGTTTAGTATCTGGGTTGAGCAGGGGTGGTACCGGGGAGCTGTTTTTT.

The chain couples TRBV3-1 (or the pseudogene TRBV3-2) to TRBJ1-6; TRBD1 might be the D (5 bases). The germline V and J ends were trimmed by 6 bases and 10 bases, with 16 bases remaining between them. The CDR3 contains 14 residues. Germline CDR1 is LGHDT and CDR2 is YNNKEL (reference sequence). CDR3 residues: CASRQKGMGSPLHF. Here the CDR3 DNA reads TGTGCCAGCAGGCAAAAGGGGATGGGGTCACCCCTCCACTTT.

This clone was observed a single time. As DNA, the CDR3 is TGCGCCAGCAGCTTGGCGTTGGGACTGCGGAACACTGAAGCTTTCTTT. Its translation is CASSLALGLRNTEAFF. The chain employs TRBV5-1 and TRBJ1-1; a possible D gene is TRBD1 (5 bases). Per the germline V gene, CDR1 is SGHRS and CDR2 is YFSETQ. Trimming removed 0 bases from V and 1 base from J, with 13 bases in between. The CDR3 loop spans 16 amino acids.

The chain employs TRBV12-5 and TRBJ2-5, with a weak D call TRBD1 (6 bases). V lost 6 bases to trimming and J lost 4 bases, with 9 bases between them. Germline-derived CDR1 and CDR2 are LGHNT and FRNRAP. The CDR3 length is 12 residues. The CDR3 sequence: CASGLRGETQYF. CDR3 nucleotide sequence: TGTGCTAGTGGCCTCAGGGGAGAGACCCAGTACTTC. Drawing the rest from reference TRBV12-5 and TRBJ2-5, the complete variable domain is DARVTQTPRHKVTEMGQEVTMRCQPILGHNTVFWYRQTMMQGLELLAYFRNRAPLDDSGMPKDRFSAEMPDATLATLKIQPSEPRDSAVYFCASGLRGETQYFGPGTRLLVL.